One and the same sample provided the 5 T cell receptor beta chains below, sequenced in a study of CXCR3-negative and CXCR3-positive naive CD8 T cells. The authors made the TRB cDNA libraries by 5' RACE using UMI labels. TCRdb re-analyzed the 5' RACE reads; it lists each CDR3 protein once, without DNA. The sample yields thousands of distinct CDR3 sequences, of which the top ten take up approximately 1.5%. Material for sequencing was naive CXCR3- CD8+ T cells from blood. Stated subset: CD45RO-CCR7+CD27+CD95- naive CD8+ T cells lacking CXCR3 (TNR3-). These receptors were obtained from a human donor in good health. Some clones in this sample may be carry-over from other donors' samples.

The rearrangement joins TRBV10-3 to TRBJ2-1; TCRdb selects TRBD1, and the lack of DNA leaves this call unchecked. This CDR3 has 18 residues. Germline lookup yields CDR1 ENHRY and CDR2 SYGVKD. CDR3 amino acids: CAISDPTRGQSSYNEQFF.

According to its frequency, this clonotype is medium-sized. The chain employs TRBV9 and TRBJ2-3; TCRdb indicates TRBD2, and absent DNA this call remains unverified. Germline CDR1 reads SGDLS; CDR2 reads YYNGEE. This CDR3 has 15 residues. CDR3 in amino acids: CASSAWTGGADTQYF.

The V call is TRBV6-5, the J call TRBJ2-7; the D gene TCRdb calls, TRBD1, cannot be checked with no DNA. CDR1 MNHEY and CDR2 SVGAGI come from the germline V gene. The CDR3 spans 15 residues. CDR3 protein: CASRQDRGASYEQYF.

The chain links TRBV29-1 to TRBJ2-3; TCRdb selects TRBD2, and the lack of DNA leaves this call unchecked. Germline V CDR1 and CDR2: SQVTM, ANQGSEA. The CDR3 has 16 amino acids. CDR3: CSVEGASGASTDTQYF.

This clonotype is deemed medium-sized by its frequency. The chain is built from TRBV19 and TRBJ2-5; absent DNA, TCRdb's TRBD2 call cannot be checked. Germline V lookup: CDR1 LNHDA, CDR2 SQIVND (reference sequence). The CDR3 covers 14 residues. This chain's CDR3 is CASSTRGTAETQYF.